This note documents a single TCR beta chain sequence. In the original analysis: Nucleated cell number was recorded as an estimate derived from reference gene primer amplification. Sequencing used immunoSEQ multiplex PCR; TCRdb keeps in-frame clones, though not all of them. The D gene and trimming were derived from the DNA, and the V and J assignments and clone size from that table. The table shows approximately 500,000 clones, with roughly 90% occurring only once. This sample stems from a study of blood T cell repertoires in COVID-19. Across the whole study: PBMCs, B-cell-depleted T cells, or T cells were the source of the cDNA or gDNA that made up the material.

Participants were aged about 18 to 90 years, lived in roughly 23 US areas, and enrolled virtually. Germline CDR1 and CDR2: SGHVS and FQNEAQ. The CDR3 is made up of 11 amino acids. Trimming removed 3 bases at V and 11 bases at J, with 10 bases between. The sequence derives from a middle-aged woman who had recovered from COVID-19. This chain joins TRBV7-8 and TRBJ1-1, with unresolved D. Sequencing was done on a sample of PBMCs or T cells enriched from blood (not recorded which). CDR3 loop: CASSFLGPAFF. In nucleotides, the CDR3 is TGTGCCAGCAGCTTCTTGGGCCCCGCTTTCTTT. Combining the CDR3 with reference TRBV7-8 and TRBJ1-1 gives the whole variable domain GAGVSQSPRYKVAKRGQDVALRCDPISGHVSLFWYQQALGQGPEFLTYFQNEAQLDKSGLPSDRFFAERPEGSVSTLKIQRTQQEDSAVYLCASSFLGPAFFGQGTRLTVV.